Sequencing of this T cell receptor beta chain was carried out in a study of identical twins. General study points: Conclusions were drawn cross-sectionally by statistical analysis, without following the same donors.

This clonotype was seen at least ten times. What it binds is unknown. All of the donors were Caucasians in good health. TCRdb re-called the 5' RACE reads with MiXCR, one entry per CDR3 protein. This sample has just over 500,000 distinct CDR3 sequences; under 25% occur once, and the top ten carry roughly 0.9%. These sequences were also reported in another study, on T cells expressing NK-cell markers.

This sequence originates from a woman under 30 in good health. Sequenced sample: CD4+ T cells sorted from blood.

CDR3 region: CASSRDRTYGYTF. CDR3 coding DNA: TGTGCCAGCAGCCGAGACAGGACCTATGGCTACACCTTC. This chain uses TRBV12-3 or TRBV12-4 with TRBJ1-2; maybe TRBD1 (6 bases). Trimming cost V 6 bases and J 4 bases, with 12 bases left between them. This CDR3 contains 13 residues.